This is a list of T cell receptor beta chains from one sample in a study of T cells in localized non-small cell lung cancer. Some clones are missing from TCRdb's copy, which holds only in-frame ones; the method was immunoSEQ multiplex PCR. The sample carries some 82,000 clones, 80% recorded once. The specimen was PBMCs, collected before any cancer treatment. The receptor source for this set is a man aged 40-75 years with stage II squamous cell lung carcinoma. CDR3s include the opening cysteine and the closing phenylalanine or tryptophan. The order of the fields is CDR3 length, D gene, V gene, J gene, clone size, CDR3 DNA, CDR3 protein. A D gene is named only where the DNA matches it firmly. The listing skips clone size in some rows; elsewhere it reads once, few, many or a size class.

length: 13; D: NA; V: TRBV7-9; J: TRBJ2-7; size: NA; DNA: TGTGCCAGCACCCGAGAAGGGGGAATTGAGCAGTACTTC; CDR3: CASTREGGIEQYF
length: 15; D: TRBD2; V: TRBV9; J: TRBJ2-1; size: NA; DNA: TGTGCCAGCAGCGCTCTAGCGGAGCCCTACAATGAGCAGTTCTTC; CDR3: CASSALAEPYNEQFF
length: 15; D: TRBD1; V: TRBV9; J: TRBJ1-2; size: NA; DNA: TGTGCCAGCAGCCCGTCCGGGACAGGGAACTATGGCTACACCTTC; CDR3: CASSPSGTGNYGYTF
length: 15; D: NA; V: TRBV7-3; J: TRBJ1-5; size: few; DNA: TGTGCCAGCAGCTTAACGTTACAGGGCAATCAGCCCCAGCATTTT; CDR3: CASSLTLQGNQPQHF
length: 16; D: TRBD1; V: TRBV29-1; J: TRBJ1-2; size: NA; DNA: TGCAGCGTTGAAGACCGACAGGGGTGGGGGAACTATGGCTACACCTTC; CDR3: CSVEDRQGWGNYGYTF
length: 15; D: NA; V: TRBV11-3; J: TRBJ2-1; size: NA; DNA: TGTGCCAGCAGCATTAGCTCCCTCTCCTACAATGAGCAGTTCTTC; CDR3: CASSISSLSYNEQFF
length: 13; D: NA; V: TRBV6-6; J: TRBJ2-5; size: NA; DNA: TGTGCCGGCTCTCAGGGACTGTGGGAGACCCAGTACTTC; CDR3: CAGSQGLWETQYF
length: 15; D: TRBD1; V: TRBV29-1; J: TRBJ1-1; size: NA; DNA: TGCAGCGTTGGGCTGGACAGGGGGCCCGGTACTGAAGCTTTCTTT; CDR3: CSVGLDRGPGTEAFF
length: 14; D: TRBD2; V: TRBV9; J: TRBJ2-3; size: NA; DNA: TGTGCCAGCGCCAAACTAGCGGACACAGATACGCAGTATTTT; CDR3: CASAKLADTDTQYF
length: 15; D: TRBD2; V: TRBV19; J: TRBJ2-1; size: once; DNA: TGTGCCAGTACCCCGAGCGGGAGGGCCGGCAATGAGCAGTTCTTC; CDR3: CASTPSGRAGNEQFF
length: 14; D: NA; V: TRBV18; J: TRBJ2-5; size: NA; DNA: TGTGCCAGCTCACCTGGAAGTCCCCGGGAGACCCAGTACTTC; CDR3: CASSPGSPRETQYF
length: 13; D: TRBD2; V: TRBV2; J: TRBJ2-1; size: NA; DNA: TGTGCCAGCGAGCGGGGTTCCTACAATGAGCAGTTCTTC; CDR3: CASERGSYNEQFF
length: 13; D: TRBD1; V: TRBV19; J: TRBJ1-1; size: NA; DNA: TGTGCCAGTAGGACAGGGATGAGGACTGAAGCTTTCTTT; CDR3: CASRTGMRTEAFF
length: 14; D: NA; V: TRBV7-6; J: TRBJ2-2; size: few; DNA: TGTGCCAGCAGCTGGACCTCGGGCACCGGGGAGCTGTTTTTT; CDR3: CASSWTSGTGELFF
length: 15; D: TRBD2; V: TRBV27; J: TRBJ2-7; size: few; DNA: TGTGCCAGCAACTCGCTAGCGGGAGACGAAGTCGAGCAGTACTTC; CDR3: CASNSLAGDEVEQYF
length: 17; D: TRBD2; V: TRBV28; J: TRBJ2-1; size: NA; DNA: TGTGCCAGCAGTTTGGGCCTAGCGGGGGACTCCTACAATGAGCAGTTCTTC; CDR3: CASSLGLAGDSYNEQFF
length: 16; D: NA; V: TRBV19; J: TRBJ2-7; size: NA; DNA: TGTGCCAGTAGTTCAAGGAGCGGCCCCCGATCCTACGAGCAGTACTTC; CDR3: CASSSRSGPRSYEQYF
length: 16; D: TRBD1; V: TRBV7-9; J: TRBJ1-3; size: NA; DNA: TGTGCCAGCAGTTGGGACAGCTCCCGGGGTGGAAACACCATATATTTT; CDR3: CASSWDSSRGGNTIYF
length: 14; D: TRBD2; V: TRBV30; J: TRBJ2-7; size: NA; DNA: TGTGCCTGGATAGGTGGGACTAGTACCTACGAGCAGTACTTC; CDR3: CAWIGGTSTYEQYF
length: 13; D: TRBD1; V: TRBV4-2; J: TRBJ2-5; size: NA; DNA: TGTGCCAGCAGCCCTTGGACAGGGGAGACCCAGTACTTC; CDR3: CASSPWTGETQYF
length: 13; D: NA; V: TRBV5-5; J: TRBJ1-5; size: NA; DNA: TGTGCCAGCAGCTTTACTGTAGATCAGCCCCAGCATTTT; CDR3: CASSFTVDQPQHF
length: 15; D: TRBD1; V: TRBV29-1; J: TRBJ1-4; size: NA; DNA: TGCAGCGTTGAAAAACTGGGGACAGTTAATGAAAAACTGTTTTTT; CDR3: CSVEKLGTVNEKLFF
length: 12; D: NA; V: TRBV6-6; J: TRBJ2-2; size: NA; DNA: TGTGCCAGCAGTTACGGGATCGAGGAGCTGTTTTTT; CDR3: CASSYGIEELFF
length: 12; D: TRBD1; V: TRBV9; J: TRBJ1-3; size: many; DNA: TGTGCCAGCAGAGGGGGCGGAAACACCATATATTTT; CDR3: CASRGGGNTIYF
length: 16; D: NA; V: TRBV28; J: TRBJ1-1; size: few; DNA: TGTGCCAGCAGCCGGCCTGGGACTGTGAGGTCCACTGAAGCTTTCTTT; CDR3: CASSRPGTVRSTEAFF
length: 15; D: TRBD2; V: TRBV7-8; J: TRBJ2-1; size: NA; DNA: TGTGCCAGCAGATTCAGCGGGGAGGCGCGAAATGAGCAGTTCTTC; CDR3: CASRFSGEARNEQFF
length: 16; D: TRBD1; V: TRBV6-5; J: TRBJ1-2; size: NA; DNA: TGTGCCAGCAGTTACTCGTCGGTACAGGGGGCGCTTGGCTACACCTTC; CDR3: CASSYSSVQGALGYTF
length: 15; D: TRBD2; V: TRBV19; J: TRBJ2-7; size: NA; DNA: TGTGCCAGTAGTATGGGACTACTTGATGCCTACGAGCAGTACTTC; CDR3: CASSMGLLDAYEQYF
length: 14; D: NA; V: TRBV2; J: TRBJ1-3; size: NA; DNA: TGTGCCAGCAGTCGGGACGGCTCTGGAAACACCATATATTTT; CDR3: CASSRDGSGNTIYF
length: 14; D: TRBD1; V: TRBV6-5; J: TRBJ1-2; size: NA; DNA: TGTGCCACCTGGGACAGGGCGACTAACTATGGCTACACCTTC; CDR3: CATWDRATNYGYTF
length: 14; D: NA; V: TRBV29-1; J: TRBJ1-2; size: NA; DNA: TGCAGCGTTGATCGATGGACGGTAAACTATGGCTACACCTTC; CDR3: CSVDRWTVNYGYTF
length: 16; D: NA; V: TRBV4-2; J: TRBJ1-3; size: few; DNA: TGTGCCAGCAGCCAAGATTCATCGCCCTCTGGAAACACCATATATTTT; CDR3: CASSQDSSPSGNTIYF
length: 16; D: TRBD2; V: TRBV2; J: TRBJ2-2; size: NA; DNA: TGTGCCAGCAGTTCTCAGGGGACTAGGAACACCGGGGAGCTGTTTTTT; CDR3: CASSSQGTRNTGELFF
length: 15; D: TRBD1; V: TRBV7-7; J: TRBJ2-7; size: NA; DNA: TGTGCTAGCAGCCCCGCTGGGACAGGCCTCTACGAGCAGTACTTC; CDR3: CASSPAGTGLYEQYF
length: 15; D: TRBD2; V: TRBV5-4; J: TRBJ2-2; size: NA; DNA: TGTGCCAGCAGCTTACCGGGACTAGCAAGCGGGGAGCTGTTTTTT; CDR3: CASSLPGLASGELFF
length: 15; D: NA; V: TRBV5-1; J: TRBJ2-5; size: NA; DNA: TGCGCCAGCAGCTTGGCAACAGGGACCCAAGAGACCCAGTACTTC; CDR3: CASSLATGTQETQYF
length: 12; D: NA; V: TRBV28; J: TRBJ2-1; size: NA; DNA: TGTGCCAGCAGTTTAACATACAATGAGCAGTTCTTC; CDR3: CASSLTYNEQFF
length: 15; D: TRBD1; V: TRBV7-8; J: TRBJ1-5; size: NA; DNA: TGTGCCAGCAGCCTAGGACAGGTCTTTAATCAGCCCCAGCATTTT; CDR3: CASSLGQVFNQPQHF
length: 16; D: TRBD1; V: TRBV5-1; J: TRBJ2-7; size: NA; DNA: TGCGCCAGCAGTTTTGCTCCCGGGACAGGGTCCTACGAGCAGTACTTC; CDR3: CASSFAPGTGSYEQYF
length: 15; D: NA; V: TRBV30; J: TRBJ1-2; size: NA; DNA: TGTGCCTGGACCCCGGGGGGCGGTCCCTTCGGTGGCTACACCTTC; CDR3: CAWTPGGGPFGGYTF
length: 13; D: NA; V: TRBV19; J: TRBJ1-1; size: few; DNA: TGTGCCAGTAGTATAGTGGCAGGGACTGAAGCTTTCTTT; CDR3: CASSIVAGTEAFF
length: 15; D: TRBD1; V: TRBV30; J: TRBJ2-2; size: NA; DNA: TGTGCCTGCACCAACCGGGACAGAGTTACCGGGGAGCTGTTTTTT; CDR3: CACTNRDRVTGELFF
length: 15; D: TRBD2; V: TRBV19; J: TRBJ2-4; size: NA; DNA: TGTGCCAGTAGTATAGGGGGGACTAGACGGAACATTCAGTACTTC; CDR3: CASSIGGTRRNIQYF
length: 14; D: NA; V: TRBV29-1; J: TRBJ1-1; size: few; DNA: TGCAGCGTGCAGCCGAGGGGGGGGAACACTGAAGCTTTCTTT; CDR3: CSVQPRGGNTEAFF
length: 14; D: NA; V: TRBV9; J: TRBJ2-2; size: NA; DNA: TGTGCCAGCAGCGTGGACCTCGTGGGTTGGGAGCTGTTTTTT; CDR3: CASSVDLVGWELFF
length: 16; D: NA; V: TRBV28; J: TRBJ1-5; size: NA; DNA: TGTGCCAGCACCGTAGGCCGACTTCGGGGCAATCAGCCCCAGCATTTT; CDR3: CASTVGRLRGNQPQHF
length: 16; D: NA; V: TRBV28; J: TRBJ2-7; size: NA; DNA: TGTGCCAGCAGTTTACCTATGAGCGGTACTACCTACGAGCAGTACTTC; CDR3: CASSLPMSGTTYEQYF
length: 15; D: NA; V: TRBV5-1; J: TRBJ1-3; size: NA; DNA: TGCGCCAGTCAGCTCGGGCATACCTCTGGAAACACCATATATTTT; CDR3: CASQLGHTSGNTIYF
length: 11; D: NA; V: TRBV6-5; J: TRBJ1-4; size: NA; DNA: TGTGCCAGCAGTTACAAGGAAAAACTGTTTTTT; CDR3: CASSYKEKLFF
length: 14; D: TRBD1; V: TRBV10-3; J: TRBJ2-3; size: NA; DNA: TGTGCCATCGGGGGACAGGGGGCCGCAGATACGCAGTATTTT; CDR3: CAIGGQGAADTQYF
length: 15; D: TRBD1; V: TRBV2; J: TRBJ2-1; size: few; DNA: TGTGCCAGCAGTGAGGACAGGGTCCCCTACAATGAGCAGTTCTTC; CDR3: CASSEDRVPYNEQFF
length: 15; D: TRBD1; V: TRBV6-4; J: TRBJ1-5; size: NA; DNA: TGTGCCAGAAGCAGGGACAGAACACAGAGTCAGCCCCAGCATTTT; CDR3: CARSRDRTQSQPQHF
length: 14; D: TRBD1; V: TRBV6-5; J: TRBJ1-1; size: NA; DNA: TGTGCCAGCAGCGAGGGACAGGGTAACACTGAAGCTTTCTTT; CDR3: CASSEGQGNTEAFF
length: 13; D: TRBD1; V: TRBV5-1; J: TRBJ1-4; size: NA; DNA: TGCGCCAGCAGACGGGACAGGGACGAAAAACTGTTTTTT; CDR3: CASRRDRDEKLFF